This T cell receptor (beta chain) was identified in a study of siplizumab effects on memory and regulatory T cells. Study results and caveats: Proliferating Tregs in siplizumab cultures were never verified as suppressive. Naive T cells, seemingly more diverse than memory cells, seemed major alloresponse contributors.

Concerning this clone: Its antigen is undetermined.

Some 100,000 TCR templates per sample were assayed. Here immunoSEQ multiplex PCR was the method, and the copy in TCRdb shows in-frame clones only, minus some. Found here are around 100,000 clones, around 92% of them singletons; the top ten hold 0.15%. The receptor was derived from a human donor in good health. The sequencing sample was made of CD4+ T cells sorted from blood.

CDR3 bases: TGTGCCAGCAGTACAGGGCCCAGCAGAAACTACGAGCAGTACTTC. Amino acid sequence: CASSTGPSRNYEQYF. The chain links TRBV7-2 to TRBJ2-7; TRBD1 is a possible D gene (6 bases). This CDR3 comprises 15 residues. Trimming stripped 6 bases from V and 3 bases from J, with 18 bases between. Germline V gene sequence: CDR1 SGHTA, CDR2 FQGNSA.